This is a list of T cell receptor beta chains from one sample in a study of blood T cells in healthy people across ages. Using its own MiXCR run on the 5' RACE reads, TCRdb lists one record per CDR3 protein. The sample records more than 1,400,000 distinct CDR3 sequences, 42% being singletons. Material: blood. These receptors originate from a young woman in good health. Each CDR3 is given with its conserved first and last residue. Fields, in order: D gene, V gene, J gene, clone size, CDR3 protein, CDR3 DNA. D genes are given only for firm matches. Clone size is given for some rows only: seen once, a few or many times, or a class if the clone is expanded.

d_call: TRBD2; v_call: TRBV3-1; j_call: TRBJ2-7; clone_size: once; cdr3_aa: CASSPGRQGYEQYF; cdr3_nt: TGTGCCAGCAGCCCCGGGAGGCAGGGCTACGAGCAGTACTTC
d_call: .; v_call: TRBV6-2/TRBV6-3; j_call: TRBJ2-7; clone_size: few; cdr3_aa: CASTRATEAYEQYF; cdr3_nt: TGTGCCAGCACTAGGGCGACAGAGGCCTACGAGCAGTACTTC
d_call: TRBD1; v_call: TRBV6-5; j_call: TRBJ2-7; clone_size: .; cdr3_aa: CASTETGSFREQYF; cdr3_nt: TGTGCCAGCACCGAGACAGGGTCCTTCCGCGAGCAGTACTTC
d_call: .; v_call: TRBV24-1; j_call: TRBJ2-1; clone_size: .; cdr3_aa: CATSDLGDVQFF; cdr3_nt: TGTGCCACCAGTGATTTGGGGGACGTGCAGTTCTTC
d_call: .; v_call: TRBV4-2; j_call: TRBJ1-5; clone_size: .; cdr3_aa: CASSQVQGTNQPQHF; cdr3_nt: TGTGCCAGCAGCCAAGTGCAGGGAACCAATCAGCCCCAGCATTTT
d_call: TRBD2; v_call: TRBV6-5; j_call: TRBJ2-1; clone_size: few; cdr3_aa: CASSRTGGPNEQFF; cdr3_nt: TGTGCCAGCAGTCGGACGGGGGGACCCAATGAGCAGTTCTTC
d_call: TRBD2; v_call: TRBV20-1; j_call: TRBJ2-2; clone_size: few; cdr3_aa: CSARPGRFDSGELFF; cdr3_nt: TGCAGTGCTAGGCCCGGGAGGTTCGATTCCGGGGAGCTGTTTTTT
d_call: .; v_call: TRBV20-1; j_call: TRBJ2-7; clone_size: few; cdr3_aa: CSAERGPYEQYF; cdr3_nt: TGCAGTGCGGAGAGGGGACCCTACGAGCAGTACTTC
d_call: .; v_call: TRBV4-2; j_call: TRBJ2-7; clone_size: .; cdr3_aa: CASSQAWSYEQYF; cdr3_nt: TGTGCCAGCAGCCAAGCATGGAGCTACGAGCAGTACTTC
d_call: TRBD1; v_call: TRBV29-1; j_call: TRBJ2-7; clone_size: few; cdr3_aa: CSAESTGVASYEQYF; cdr3_nt: TGCAGCGCCGAGAGTACAGGGGTCGCGTCCTACGAGCAGTACTTC